The clone carrying this TCR beta chain was counted between two and nine times. Its antigen is unknown. Time point given: patch test 1, 2 weeks after DPC sensitization. Treatment in this sample: therapeutic diphenylcyclopropenone sensitization with weekly scalp DPC. It was the library that attached unique molecular identifiers to individual cDNA molecules. Via MiXCR, TCRdb re-called the RACE reads, giving one row per CDR3 protein. The sample has approximately 110,000 distinct CDR3 sequences; approximately 11% are singletons. The data are from a study of human T cells and chemical hapten exposure. Findings and limits, study-wide: PT1 expanded TCR counts and patch test score were linked, and their correlation was positive.

CDR1 and CDR2 from the germline V gene are LNHNV and YYDKDF (reference sequence). The germline V and J ends were trimmed by 3 bases and 3 bases, with 30 bases remaining between them. The CDR3 length is 20 residues. V gene TRBV15 combines with J gene TRBJ2-7, with D perhaps TRBD2 (6 bases). The clonotype was recovered from a woman between 40 and 50 years old with alopecia areata. Some clones in this sample may be carry-over from other donors' samples. Here the sequenced sample was whole blood, taken in connection with sensitization to the hapten diphenylcyclopropenone (DPC). The DNA of the CDR3 is TGTGCCACCAGCAGGGGCCGGGACTGGGGAACGATGGGTCGTCTCTACGAGCAGTACTTC. Amino acid sequence: CATSRGRDWGTMGRLYEQYF.